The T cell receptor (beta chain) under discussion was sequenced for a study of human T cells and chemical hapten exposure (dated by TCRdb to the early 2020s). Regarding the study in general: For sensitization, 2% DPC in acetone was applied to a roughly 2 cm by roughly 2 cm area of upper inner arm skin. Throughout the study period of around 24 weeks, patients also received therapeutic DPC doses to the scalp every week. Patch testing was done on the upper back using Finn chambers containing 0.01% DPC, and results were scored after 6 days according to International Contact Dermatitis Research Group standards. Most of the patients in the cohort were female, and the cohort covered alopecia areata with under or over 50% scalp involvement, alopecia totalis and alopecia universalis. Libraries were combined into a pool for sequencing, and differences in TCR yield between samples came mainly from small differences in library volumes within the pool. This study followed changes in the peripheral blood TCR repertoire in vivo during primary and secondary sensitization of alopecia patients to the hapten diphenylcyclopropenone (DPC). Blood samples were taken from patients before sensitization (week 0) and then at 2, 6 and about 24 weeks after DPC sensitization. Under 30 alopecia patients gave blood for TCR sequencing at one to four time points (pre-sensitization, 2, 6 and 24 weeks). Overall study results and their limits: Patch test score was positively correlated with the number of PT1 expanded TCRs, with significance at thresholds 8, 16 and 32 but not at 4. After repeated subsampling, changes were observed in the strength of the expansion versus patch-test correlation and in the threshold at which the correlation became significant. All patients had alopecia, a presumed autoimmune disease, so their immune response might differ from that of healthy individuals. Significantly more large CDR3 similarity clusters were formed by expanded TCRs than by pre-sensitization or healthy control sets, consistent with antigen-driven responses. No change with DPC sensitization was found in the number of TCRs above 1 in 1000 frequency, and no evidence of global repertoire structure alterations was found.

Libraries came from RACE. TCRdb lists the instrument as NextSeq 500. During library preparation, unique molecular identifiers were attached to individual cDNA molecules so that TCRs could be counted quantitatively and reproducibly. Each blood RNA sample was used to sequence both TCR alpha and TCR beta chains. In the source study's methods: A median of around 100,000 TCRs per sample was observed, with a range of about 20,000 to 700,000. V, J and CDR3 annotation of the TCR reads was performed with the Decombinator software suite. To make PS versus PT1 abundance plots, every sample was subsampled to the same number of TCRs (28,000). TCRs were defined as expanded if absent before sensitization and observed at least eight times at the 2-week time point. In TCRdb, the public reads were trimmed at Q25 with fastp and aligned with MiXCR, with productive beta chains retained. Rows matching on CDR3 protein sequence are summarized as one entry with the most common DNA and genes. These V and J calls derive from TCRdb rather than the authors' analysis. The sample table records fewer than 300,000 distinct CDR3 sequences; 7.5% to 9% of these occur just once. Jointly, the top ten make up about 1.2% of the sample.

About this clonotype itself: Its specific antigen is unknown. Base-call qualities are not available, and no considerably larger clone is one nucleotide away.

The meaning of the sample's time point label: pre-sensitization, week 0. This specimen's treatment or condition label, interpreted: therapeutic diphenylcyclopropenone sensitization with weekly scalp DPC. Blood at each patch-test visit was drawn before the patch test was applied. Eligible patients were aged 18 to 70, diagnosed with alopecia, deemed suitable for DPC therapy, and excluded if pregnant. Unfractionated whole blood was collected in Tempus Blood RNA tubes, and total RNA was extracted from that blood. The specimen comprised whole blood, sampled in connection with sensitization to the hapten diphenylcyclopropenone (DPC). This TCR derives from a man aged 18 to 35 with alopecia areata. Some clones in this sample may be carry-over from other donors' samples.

The CDR3 region: CASSSGQANTGELFF. The bases are TGTGCCAGCAGTTCGGGACAGGCGAACACCGGGGAGCTGTTTTTT. Recombination connected TRBV6-5 to TRBJ2-2; TRBD1 aligns with 8 central bases. The CDR3 covers 15 residues, taking in both the cysteine and the phenylalanine. The read is trimmed to its CDR3 DNA, 45 bases read in frame from base 1. Via the germline V gene, CDR1 is MNHEY and CDR2 SVGAGI. At the junction V is shortened by 4 bases and J by 0 bases; bases outside the gene matches: 1.